One sample yielded the 5 T cell receptor beta chains listed below, sequenced in a study of OX40 agonist ivuxolimab in advanced cancers. Measured with immunoSEQ multiplex PCR; TCRdb has only the in-frame clones, and not every one. The repertoire holds approximately 90,000 clones, over 75% seen once, with approximately 0.28% in the top ten. The source material was CD4+ or CD8+ T cells sorted from blood, sampled in a trial of the OX40 agonist ivuxolimab. The receptors originated from an adult with an advanced solid tumor such as melanoma, head and neck, liver or kidney cancer.

The V call is TRBV25-1, the J call TRBJ2-2, with 8 bases aligning to TRBD1. CDR1 and CDR2 from the germline V gene are MGHDK and SYGVNS. The CDR3 covers 15 residues. Trimming took 6 bases from V and 3 from J; bases not matched to a gene: 6. The CDR3 protein is CASREETGDTGELFF. DNA for the CDR3: TGTGCCAGCAGAGAAGAGACAGGGGACACCGGGGAGCTGTTTTTT.

The rearrangement joins TRBV7-9 to TRBJ2-3, with 9 nucleotides matching TRBD2. CDR3 length equals 16 residues. V shed 5 bases, J shed 2 bases, and the junction held 8 bases outside the gene matches. The germline V gene has CDR1 SEHNR and CDR2 FQNEAQ (reference sequence). Here the CDR3 reads CASSPGTSSTTDTQYF. The CDR3 nucleotides read TGTGCCAGCAGCCCCGGGACTAGCTCAACCACAGATACGCAGTATTTT.

This sequence joins TRBV9 and TRBJ2-5, with D perhaps TRBD1 or TRBD2 (5 bases each). Germline V lookup: CDR1 SGDLS, CDR2 YYNGEE. The CDR3 has 15 amino acids. V lost 3 bases, J lost 5 bases, and 17 bases lay in between. The CDR3 DNA follows: TGTGCCAGCAGCGCCCGGGACCCGAGTAGGGAGACCCAGTACTTC. Its protein is CASSARDPSRETQYF.

This clone was observed a few times. The rearrangement uses TRBV19 and TRBJ1-5; D uncertain. Germline CDR1 and CDR2: LNHDA and SQIVND (reference sequence). V shed 7 bases and J shed 5 bases, with 15 bases lying between them. The CDR3 has 14 amino acids. CDR3 residues: CASTREGPHQPQHF. In nucleotides, the CDR3 is TGTGCCAGTACCCGGGAGGGCCCACATCAGCCCCAGCATTTT.

The chain combines TRBV5-1 with TRBJ1-4; maybe TRBD1 (5 bases). The V gene lost 1 base and the J gene lost 8 bases, with 6 bases spanning the gap. Per germline, CDR1 SGHRS and CDR2 YFSETQ. This CDR3 spans 12 amino acids. CDR3 amino acids: CASSLPGEKLFF. As DNA, the CDR3 is TGCGCCAGCAGCTTGCCAGGGGAAAAACTGTTTTTT.